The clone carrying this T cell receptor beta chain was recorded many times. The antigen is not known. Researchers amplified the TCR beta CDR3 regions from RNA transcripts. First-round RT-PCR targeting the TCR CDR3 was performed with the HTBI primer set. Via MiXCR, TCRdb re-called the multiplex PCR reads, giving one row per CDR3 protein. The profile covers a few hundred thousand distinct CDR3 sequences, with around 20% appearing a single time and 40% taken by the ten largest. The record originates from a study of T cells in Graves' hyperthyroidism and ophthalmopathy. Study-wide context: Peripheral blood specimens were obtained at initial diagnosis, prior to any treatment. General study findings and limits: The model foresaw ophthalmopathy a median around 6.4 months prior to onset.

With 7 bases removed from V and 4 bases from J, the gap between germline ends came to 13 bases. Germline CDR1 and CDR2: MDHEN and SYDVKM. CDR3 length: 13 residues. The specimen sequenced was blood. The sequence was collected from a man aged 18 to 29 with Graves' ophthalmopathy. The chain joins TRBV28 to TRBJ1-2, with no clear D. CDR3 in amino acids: CASTRVRVYGYTF. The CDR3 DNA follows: TGTGCCAGCACCCGGGTTAGGGTCTATGGCTACACCTTC.